This T cell receptor beta chain was sequenced in a study of PD-1 blockade in classical Hodgkin lymphoma. Assay: immunoSEQ multiplex PCR; the TCRdb copy retains only in-frame clones and omits some. The sample contains about 86,000 clones, around 90% of which appear only once. Regarding the study as a whole: With CD4+ cells, TCR diversity rose significantly by C4D1, but not with CD8+ cells. Newly diagnosed patients reportedly had lower baseline TCR diversity than healthy donors.

Trimming removed 3 bases from V and 0 bases from J, with 11 bases in between. The CDR3 loop spans 15 amino acids. Germline V gives CDR1 MGHRA, CDR2 YSYEKL. About this clone: Its antigen is as yet unknown.

Relapses following autologous stem cell transplantation were seen in all patients, with brentuximab vedotin exposure varying. This chain joins TRBV4-1 and TRBJ2-5; D possibly uses TRBD1 or TRBD2 (5 bases each). The material was peripheral blood mononuclear cells (PBMCs), obtained at baseline. This receptor was identified in a human donor with classical Hodgkin lymphoma. DNA of the CDR3: TGCGCCAGCAGCCAGCCGGGGCAGGACCAAGAGACCCAGTACTTC. It encodes CASSQPGQDQETQYF.